Listed below are T cell receptor beta chains from one sample, sequenced in a study of response to subunit inactivated influenza vaccine. TCRdb passed the RT-PCR reads through MiXCR, listing each CDR3 protein once. This table holds roughly 620,000 distinct CDR3 sequences, about 11% found once. The same specimen was also included in a second study, on T cells expressing NK-cell markers.

This specimen consisted of PBMCs from blood, obtained on the day of vaccination. All receptors come from a man aged 45-65 years who received an inactivated influenza vaccine. CDR3s include the opening cysteine and the closing phenylalanine or tryptophan. A D gene is named only where the DNA matches it firmly. Where a row states a size, it is once, few, many or the class of an expanded clone; other rows omit it.

TRBV7-9	many	-	TRBJ2-2	TGTGCCAGCAGCAACCGACCTGGGGCCACCGGGGAGCTGTTTTTT	CASSNRPGATGELFF
TRBV4-3	many	-	TRBJ2-2	TGCGCCAGCAGCCAAGCGGTGGGGGCCGGGGAGCTGTTTTTT	CASSQAVGAGELFF
TRBV28	many	TRBD1	TRBJ2-5	TGTGCCAGCAGTTCATGGGGGACAGGGGGCCAAGAGACCCAGTACTTC	CASSSWGTGGQETQYF
TRBV6-1	-	TRBD2	TRBJ2-7	TGTGCCGCGGGAGGGCCCAGGACGGGCTACGAGCAGTACTTC	CAAGGPRTGYEQYF
TRBV5-1	-	TRBD2	TRBJ2-3	TGCGCCAGCAGCAACGGACTAGCGGATGTCACAGATACGCAGTATTTT	CASSNGLADVTDTQYF
TRBV21-1	few	-	TRBJ2-5	TGTCGTAAGAGGAGGGGGCGGGAAGAGACCCAGTACTTC	CRKRRGREETQYF
TRBV2	-	TRBD1	TRBJ2-7	TGTGCCAGCAGTGAAATCCGGACAGGGGGCTCCTACGAGCAGTACTTC	CASSEIRTGGSYEQYF
TRBV5-5	few	TRBD1	TRBJ2-7	TGTGCCAGCAGTCTATGGGACAGGGGCTACGAGCAGTACTTC	CASSLWDRGYEQYF
TRBV12-3/TRBV12-4	few	-	TRBJ2-7	TGTGCCAGCAGTTCATATAGCTCCTACGAGCAGTACTTC	CASSSYSSYEQYF
TRBV4-2	-	-	TRBJ1-6	TGTGCCAGCAGGGTCGGGGAGGGGTCACCCCTCCACTTT	CASRVGEGSPLHF
TRBV20-1	many	TRBD2	TRBJ2-7	TGCAGTGCCCAAAGGGCTAGCGGGAGTTACGAGCAGTACTTC	CSAQRASGSYEQYF
TRBV15	many	-	TRBJ2-5	TGTGCCACCTCCCTGGTACCACTGTACCAAGAGACCCAGTACTTC	CATSLVPLYQETQYF
TRBV10-2	few	TRBD1	TRBJ1-6	TGCGCCAGCCTGGGACAGGCAAATTCACCCCTCCACTTT	CASLGQANSPLHF
TRBV15	once	-	TRBJ1-2	TGTGCCACCAGCAGAGATTCGTCGGGTGGCTACACCTTC	CATSRDSSGGYTF
TRBV2	once	TRBD1	TRBJ2-1	TGTGCCAGCAGTCTTGAGGGGACAGGGGCCTCCAATGAGCAGTTCTTC	CASSLEGTGASNEQFF
TRBV6-2/TRBV6-3	few	-	TRBJ2-1	TGTGCCAGCAGTTATTTGGGACCCAATGAGCAGTTCTTC	CASSYLGPNEQFF
TRBV12-3/TRBV12-4	few	TRBD2	TRBJ2-5	TGTGCCAGCAGTTTATACGCTAGCGGGACGGAGACCCAGTACTTC	CASSLYASGTETQYF
TRBV7-2	-	-	TRBJ2-1	TGTGCCAGCAGGAGCAGGGTAGGAAATGAGCAGTTCTTC	CASRSRVGNEQFF
TRBV5-1	many	-	TRBJ1-4	TGCGCCAGCCGAATAGACCCCAATGAAAAACTGTTTTTT	CASRIDPNEKLFF
TRBV5-6	-	-	TRBJ2-1	TGTGCCAGCGGGCAAACTAGCAACCATGAGCAGTTCTTC	CASGQTSNHEQFF
TRBV28	few	TRBD1	TRBJ1-2	TGTGCCAGCAGCGGCGGGACAGGGGAATTAGGAGGCTACACCTTC	CASSGGTGELGGYTF
TRBV7-2	few	TRBD1	TRBJ1-2	TGTGCCAGCAGCTTATCGGCAGGGGGCACAGCTAACTATGGCTACACCTTC	CASSLSAGGTANYGYTF
TRBV6-2/TRBV6-3	few	-	TRBJ1-1	TGTGCCAGCAGTTGGTACAGGAACACTGAAGCTTTCTTT	CASSWYRNTEAFF
TRBV9	-	TRBD2	TRBJ2-1	TGTGCCAGCAGCGTAGGGGTGGGAGGGCCGGTTGAGCAGTTCTTC	CASSVGVGGPVEQFF
TRBV12-3/TRBV12-4	many	TRBD2	TRBJ2-2	TGTGCCAGCAGTTTAGTCCGACTAGCGCTAAGCACCGGGGAGCTGTTTTTT	CASSLVRLALSTGELFF
TRBV7-9	-	-	TRBJ1-1	TGTGCCAGCAGCCCGGACAGAACCATGAACACTGAAGCTTTCTTT	CASSPDRTMNTEAFF
TRBV5-1	-	-	TRBJ1-2	TGCGCCAGCAGCCCCGACGGGGATTCCTATGGCTACACCTTC	CASSPDGDSYGYTF
TRBV9	few	-	TRBJ2-3	TGTGCCAGCAGCGCACAACCTCGACACACAGATACGCAGTATTTT	CASSAQPRHTDTQYF
TRBV6-2/TRBV6-3	-	TRBD2	TRBJ2-7	TGTGCCAGCAGTTACGGATGGGACTACCAAAGGGAAAGAAGCTCCTACGAGCAGTACTTC	CASSYGWDYQRERSSYEQYF
TRBV5-1	-	TRBD1	TRBJ2-3	TGCGCCAGCAGCTCCGGGACAGGCCAGGGTTCCTCGCAGTATTTT	CASSSGTGQGSSQYF
TRBV6-1	few	-	TRBJ1-6	TGTGCCAGCAGCTCCCAACGGTCTCAAGGGGGTAATTCACCCCTCCACTTT	CASSSQRSQGGNSPLHF
TRBV9	-	-	TRBJ2-1	TGTGCCAGCAGCGTAGATAGGGGCGAGCAGTTCTTC	CASSVDRGEQFF
TRBV7-9	-	-	TRBJ2-5	TGTGCCAGCGGGGACCGACGGGTCCAAGAGACCCAGTACTTC	CASGDRRVQETQYF
TRBV4-2	few	-	TRBJ2-7	TGTGCCAGCAGCCAGACCCGGGACATAGCCTACGAGCAGTACTTC	CASSQTRDIAYEQYF
TRBV5-6	few	TRBD1	TRBJ1-6	TGTGCCAGCAGCCTCTGGACAGGGGTGATTTCCTATAATTCACCCCTCCACTTT	CASSLWTGVISYNSPLHF
TRBV9	few	-	TRBJ2-5	TGTGCCAGCAGCGTAGTGTGGGATGGAGAGACCCAGTACTTC	CASSVVWDGETQYF
TRBV21-1	-	-	TRBJ1-4	TGTGCCAGCAGCAAAGAGACAACTAATGAAAAACTGTTTTTT	CASSKETTNEKLFF